This TCR beta chain comes out of a study of regulatory T cells in long-lasting Graves disease. Study-level findings and limits: Persistent disease exhibited a predilection for TRBV28, TRBJ1-2 and TRBJ2-5. Graves' patients with persistent disease showed TCR diversity lower than patients newly diagnosed.

For TCR beta, libraries came from iRepertoire HTBI primers and Arm-PCR of CDR3 regions. In the authors' methods: The samples yielded 50 to 80 TRBV and about 15 TRBJ segments. TCRdb reprocessed the multiplex PCR reads via MiXCR and lists one record per CDR3 protein. The V and J calls shown here were made by TCRdb, not taken from the authors' results. This sample carries fewer than 600,000 distinct CDR3 sequences, about 20% of them seen once, and the ten largest clones take under 15%. As regards this clonotype: Antigen specificity is unknown.

CDR1 is DFQATT, CDR2 SNEGSKA, per germline (reference sequence). The CDR3 has 12 amino acids. The junction had 6 bases not matched to a gene; V was cut back by 3 bases and J by 8 bases. Time point here: persistent/refractory GD, antithyroid drugs over 5 years with positive TRAb. The TCR library used RNA extracted from PBMCs. This specimen was peripheral blood mononuclear cells (PBMCs), taken when the disease was refractory, from a patient treated with antithyroid drugs. The receptor comes from a female donor with Graves disease. The chain combines TRBV20-1 with TRBJ2-7; 8 bases are shared with TRBD2. For the CDR3, the DNA is TGCAGTGCTAGTGGGACTAGAGACAAGCAGTACTTC. Its translation is CSASGTRDKQYF.